The next 20 T cell receptor beta chains were all read from a single sample in a study of CD8 T cells in ankylosing spondylitis. TCRdb re-derived calls from the 5' RACE reads in MiXCR, one entry per CDR3 protein. The table records more than 150,000 distinct CDR3 sequences, about 13% of them present only once. The sequencing input was blood, either unsorted or a sorted T cell fraction (not recorded which). These TCRs come from a male donor with ankylosing spondylitis or in good health (not recorded which).

The chain joins TRBV6-6 to TRBJ2-3, with no clear D. In germline, CDR1 is MNHNY, CDR2 SVGAGI (reference sequence). The V gene lost 5 bases and the J gene lost 5 bases, with 8 bases spanning the gap. The CDR3 covers 12 residues. The CDR3, as DNA: TGTGCCAGCAGTAACGCGAGAGATACGCAGTATTTT. This translates into CASSNARDTQYF.

The rearrangement links TRBV3-1 to TRBJ1-1, with D hard to call. V lost 0 bases to trimming and J lost 0 bases, with 14 bases between them. The germline V gene has CDR1 LGHDT and CDR2 YNNKEL (reference sequence). The CDR3 length is 17 residues. The CDR3 DNA is TGTGCCAGCAGCCAAGACCCTTTTCCCTCAGTGAACACTGAAGCTTTCTTT. Translated: CASSQDPFPSVNTEAFF.

The table lists this clonotype with a few counts. V and J are TRBV29-1 and TRBJ2-7, with unresolved D. Trimming removed 7 bases at V and 1 base at J, with 11 bases between. This CDR3 region has 12 residues. Germline V gives CDR1 SQVTM, CDR2 ANQGSEA. The CDR3 loop reads CSAADGSYEQYF. CDR3 coding DNA: TGCAGCGCCGCGGACGGATCCTACGAGCAGTACTTC.

J is TRBJ2-7 and V is TRBV20-1; 9 bases fit TRBD1. V was pared by 6 bases and J by 0 bases, with 3 bases of the junction left unmatched. CDR1 is DFQATT, CDR2 SNEGSKA, per germline (reference sequence). The CDR3 sequence is 13 residues long. The CDR3 sequence: CSAMGQGSYEQYF. CDR3 nucleotides: TGCAGTGCAATGGGACAGGGCTCCTACGAGCAGTACTTC.

The CDR3, as DNA: TGTGCCAGCAGTCCAATCGACAGGGGAAAAGAGACCCAGTACTTC. Translating it yields CASSPIDRGKETQYF. This chain joins TRBV7-9 and TRBJ2-5; 8 nucleotides agree with TRBD1. Germline CDR1 SEHNR, CDR2 FQNEAQ (reference sequence). V was pared by 6 bases and J by 3 bases, with 9 bases of the junction left unmatched. There are 15 residues in the CDR3. Combining the CDR3 with reference TRBV7-9 and TRBJ2-5 gives the whole variable domain DTGVSQNPRHKITKRGQNVTFRCDPISEHNRLYWYRQTLGQGPEFLTYFQNEAQLEKSRLLSDRFSAERPKGSFSTLEIQRTEQGDSAMYLCASSPIDRGKETQYFGPGTRLLVL.

V is TRBV24-1 and J is TRBJ2-3; D assignment may be TRBD1 or TRBD2 (5 bases each). Between the trimmed V and J ends, which lost 4 bases and 1 base, there was a span of 11 bases. CDR1 and CDR2 (germline): KGHDR, SFDVKD. The CDR3 consists of 15 residues. This CDR3 is CATSDPVGGTDTQYF. CDR3 in DNA: TGTGCCACCAGTGACCCCGTGGGGGGCACAGATACGCAGTATTTT.

This clonotype was counted at least ten times. This sequence joins TRBV4-2 and TRBJ2-1, with 13 bases aligning to TRBD2. V trimming: 0 bases; J trimming: 10 bases; junction bases outside the gene matches: 15. The CDR3 runs to 19 residues. Germline values: CDR1 LGHNA, CDR2 YNFKEQ. CDR3: CASSQDPGLAGSVRGEQFF. As DNA, the CDR3 is TGTGCCAGCAGCCAAGATCCGGGACTAGCGGGGAGTGTAAGGGGGGAGCAGTTCTTC.

Here the CDR3 DNA reads TGTGCCACCAGCAGAGGGGACAGGGCCTCCTACGAGCAGTACTTC. Amino acids: CATSRGDRASYEQYF. The chain carries TRBV15 and TRBJ2-7; the match to TRBD1 covers 9 bases. V lost 1 base to trimming and J lost 0 bases; unmatched junction nucleotides: 1. This CDR3 has 15 amino acids. The germline gives CDR1 LNHNV, CDR2 YYDKDF (reference sequence).

This clonotype was seen a few times. V and J are TRBV7-2 and TRBJ2-7; a possible D gene is TRBD1 (5 bases). The ends were cut back, 2 bases at V and 2 bases at J, with 16 bases in the middle. Germline values: CDR1 SGHTA, CDR2 FQGNSA. This CDR3 comprises 16 residues. CDR3 DNA: TGTGCCAGCAGCTTAACGGGCAGGGTGTTAGCCTACGAGCAGTACTTC. Its protein product is CASSLTGRVLAYEQYF.

There are a few counts of this clonotype. The rearrangement joins TRBV4-1 to TRBJ2-5, with 9 positions matching TRBD2. There are 17 residues in the CDR3. CDR1 and CDR2 (germline): MGHRA, YSYEKL. With 3 bases clipped from V and 1 base from J, the junction kept 9 bases outside the gene matches. In nucleotides, the CDR3 is TGCGCCAGCAGCCACGCGGGGATAGCGGGGGTCCAAGAGACCCAGTACTTC. Amino acid sequence: CASSHAGIAGVQETQYF.

This clonotype was counted only a few times. This chain uses TRBV12-3 or TRBV12-4 with TRBJ2-4; D not certain. CDR3 length: 15 amino acids. With 7 bases removed from V and 0 bases from J, the gap between germline ends came to 13 bases. CDR3 amino acids: CASTSMVEAKNIQYF. The CDR3 coding sequence is TGTGCCAGCACCTCTATGGTGGAAGCCAAAAACATTCAGTACTTC.

V gene TRBV10-1 combines with J gene TRBJ2-7; TRBD1 might be the D (5 bases). The ends were cut back, 2 bases at V and 3 bases at J, with 20 bases in the middle. CDR3 length: 17 amino acids. CDR1 WNHNN and CDR2 SYGVQD come from the germline V gene (reference sequence). The CDR3 reads CASSETSGRAADYEQYF. Here the CDR3 DNA reads TGCGCCAGCAGTGAGACCTCAGGCAGGGCCGCGGACTACGAGCAGTACTTC.

Only a few counts were recorded for this clonotype. The chain couples TRBV7-9 to TRBJ2-1; 11 nucleotides line up with TRBD1. The CDR3 spans 17 residues. V lost 7 bases and J lost 2; bases outside the gene matches: 10. Germline CDR1 is SEHNR and CDR2 is FQNEAQ (reference sequence). This CDR3 reads CASTPGTGGIPYNEQFF. The DNA for the CDR3 is TGTGCCAGCACCCCGGGGACAGGGGGGATCCCCTACAATGAGCAGTTCTTC. The whole variable domain, filled in from reference TRBV7-9 and TRBJ2-1, reads DTGVSQNPRHKITKRGQNVTFRCDPISEHNRLYWYRQTLGQGPEFLTYFQNEAQLEKSRLLSDRFSAERPKGSFSTLEIQRTEQGDSAMYLCASTPGTGGIPYNEQFFGPGTRLTVL.

This sequence joins TRBV4-1 and TRBJ1-1, with 7 bases aligning to TRBD1. Germline CDR1 and CDR2: MGHRA and YSYEKL. V shed 2 bases and J 0 bases; nucleotides not matched to a gene: 9. The CDR3 runs 17 residues. The CDR3 nucleotides read TGCGCCAGCAGCCAACTCGCCCGGGACAGCATGAACACTGAAGCTTTCTTT. This codes for CASSQLARDSMNTEAFF.

This clonotype was counted only a few times. The CDR3 DNA reads TGTGCCAGCAGGGTAGCGGGGGGGAACACCGGGGAGCTGTTTTTT. Encoded protein: CASRVAGGNTGELFF. The chain is built from TRBV27 and TRBJ2-2; 10 bases map to TRBD2. There are 15 residues in the CDR3. With 6 bases clipped from V and 1 base from J, the junction kept 2 bases outside the gene matches. CDR1 is MNHEY, CDR2 SMNVEV, per germline (reference sequence).

The V and J genes are TRBV6-5 and TRBJ2-7; 11 bases agree with TRBD2. This CDR3 is built from 15 residues. The J segment lost 6 bases and the V segment lost 4 bases, leaving 8 bases of the junction unmatched. CDR1 is MNHEY, CDR2 SVGAGI, per germline. In DNA form, the CDR3 reads TGTGCCAGCAGTTTCGTGACTAGCGGGATTGGCGAGCAGTACTTC. Encoded protein: CASSFVTSGIGEQYF.

This clonotype was seen more than once but under ten times. The V call is TRBV5-1, the J call TRBJ2-1, with D possibly TRBD2 on 5 matching bases. V lost 4 bases to trimming and J lost 2 bases, with 19 bases between them. The germline CDR1 and CDR2 sequences are SGHRS and YFSETQ. This CDR3 has 17 residues. The CDR3 spells CASSVWQAVPPYNEQFF. Here the CDR3 DNA reads TGCGCCAGCAGCGTGTGGCAAGCGGTCCCCCCCTACAATGAGCAGTTCTTC.

This chain joins TRBV7-8 and TRBJ2-1; D gene uncertain. Germline lookup yields CDR1 SGHVS and CDR2 FQNEAQ. This CDR3 is 15 amino acids long. V lost 6 bases, J lost 5 bases, and 17 bases lay in between. In nucleotides, the CDR3 is TGTGCCAGCAGGTACCGGGTCCTAGACCACAATGAGCAGTTCTTC. Protein product: CASRYRVLDHNEQFF.

Only a few counts were recorded for this clonotype. The V call is TRBV6-1, the J call TRBJ2-7; perhaps D is TRBD1 or TRBD2 (5 bases each). Trimming removed 7 bases at V and 6 bases at J, with 25 bases between. The V gene's germline CDR1 is MNHNS and CDR2 SASEGT. The CDR3 extends over 16 amino acids. The CDR3 loop reads CASNPLRAQQTTEQYF. CDR3 DNA sequence: TGTGCCAGCAATCCCCTCAGGGCGCAACAGACTACCGAGCAGTACTTC.

The chain uses TRBV29-1 and TRBJ2-7; 14 bases align to TRBD2. Losses at the gene ends were 0 bases for V and 6 bases for J; bases not matched to a gene: 4. The CDR3 totals 15 residues. Germline V lookup: CDR1 SQVTM, CDR2 ANQGSEA. The CDR3 protein is CSVEDGGLAGVEQYF. DNA of the CDR3: TGCAGCGTTGAAGATGGGGGACTAGCGGGAGTCGAGCAGTACTTC.